These 2 T cell receptor beta chains were all obtained from the same sample, sequenced in a study of T-cell reconstitution after alpha-beta-depleted transplantation in children. Researchers prepared the TCRbeta library using unique molecular identifiers, the study reports. Using its own MiXCR run on the PCR reads, TCRdb lists one record per CDR3 protein. The sample has roughly 400,000 distinct CDR3 sequences; 43% are singletons. The input for sequencing was PBMCs, taken before TCRalphabeta/CD19-depleted stem cell transplant. These receptors were taken from a girl aged 2 to 9 with aplastic anemia, due to receive a stem cell transplant.

V gene TRBV7-3 combines with J gene TRBJ2-4; TRBD2 matches at 7 bases. The junction had 11 bases not matched to a gene; V was cut back by 6 bases and J by 0 bases. There are 17 residues in the CDR3. The germline V gene has CDR1 SGHTA and CDR2 FQGTGA. CDR3 DNA: TGTGCCAGCAGTCCCGGACTAGGAGCCCTAGCCAAAAACATTCAGTACTTC. Translating it yields CASSPGLGALAKNIQYF.

V is TRBV20-1 and J is TRBJ2-2; maybe TRBD1 (6 bases). The V end was cut by 6 bases, the J end by 6 bases, with 20 bases between. CDR1 is DFQATT, CDR2 SNEGSKA, per germline (reference sequence). There are 15 residues in the CDR3. CDR3 loop: CSASRGGAFPGELFF. The DNA for the CDR3 is TGCAGTGCCTCAAGAGGGGGAGCTTTTCCCGGGGAGCTGTTTTTT.